This is a list of T cell receptor beta chains from one sample in a study of T cell changes during pregnancy in multiple sclerosis. Profiling relied on immunoSEQ multiplex PCR, and the TCRdb table lists in-frame clones only, not all of them. This sample yields around 85,000 clones, of which 91% are seen a single time; 3.5% to 4% belongs to the top ten. Here the sequenced sample was PBMCs, taken in the first trimester of pregnancy. These receptors were collected from a female donor in good health, serving as a control in a pregnancy study. Some clones in this sample may be carry-over from other donors' samples. Each CDR3 is given with its conserved first and last residue. The order of the fields is V gene, J gene, clone size, D gene, CDR3 DNA, CDR3 protein. The D gene is left open where the match is weak. Clone size is stated in some rows and not others, as once, few, many or a class when expanded.

V: TRBV13; J: TRBJ2-2; size: NA; D: TRBD2; DNA: TGTGCCAGCAGCTCACAGGGGACTAGCGGGAGAAAAGGCACCGGGGAGCTGTTTTTT; CDR3: CASSSQGTSGRKGTGELFF
V: TRBV2; J: TRBJ1-1; size: NA; D: NA; DNA: TGTGCCAGCAAAAAGACAGTGGGGACTGAAGCTTTCTTT; CDR3: CASKKTVGTEAFF
V: TRBV4-2; J: TRBJ2-1; size: NA; D: NA; DNA: TGTGCCAGCAGCCAAGAAGCGGTAGCCTACAATGAGCAGTTCTTC; CDR3: CASSQEAVAYNEQFF
V: TRBV5-6; J: TRBJ2-7; size: once; D: TRBD2; DNA: TGTGCCACCTCTTGGGGGGGGGAGGACGAGCAGTACTTC; CDR3: CATSWGGEDEQYF
V: TRBV18; J: TRBJ2-2; size: NA; D: NA; DNA: TGTGCCAGCACCGACCAGGGAACCGGGGAGCTGTTTTTT; CDR3: CASTDQGTGELFF
V: TRBV19; J: TRBJ2-1; size: NA; D: TRBD2; DNA: TGTGCCAGTAAAACTAGCGGAGGTTACAATGAGCAGTTCTTC; CDR3: CASKTSGGYNEQFF
V: TRBV27; J: TRBJ2-3; size: NA; D: TRBD1; DNA: TGTGCCAGCAGTCCCGGGACAGGGGGGGGTACGCAGTATTTT; CDR3: CASSPGTGGGTQYF
V: TRBV5-1; J: TRBJ2-1; size: NA; D: NA; DNA: TGCGCCAGCTCTGATCAGGGGCGCAATGAGCAGTTCTTC; CDR3: CASSDQGRNEQFF
V: TRBV19; J: TRBJ2-3; size: NA; D: TRBD1; DNA: TGTGCCAGTAGTGGGACAGGGCTCGATACGCAGTATTTT; CDR3: CASSGTGLDTQYF
V: TRBV5-8; J: TRBJ2-5; size: NA; D: TRBD2; DNA: TGTGCCAGCAGCACCGGGACTAGCGGGTGGTACCAAGAGACCCAGTACTTC; CDR3: CASSTGTSGWYQETQYF
V: TRBV7-7; J: TRBJ2-5; size: NA; D: NA; DNA: TGTGCCAGCAGCTTATGGGGACAAGAAGAGACCCAGTACTTC; CDR3: CASSLWGQEETQYF
V: TRBV7-9; J: TRBJ2-3; size: once; D: TRBD2; DNA: TGTGCCAGCAGAGGAGCTAGCGGGACCGCAGATACGCAGTATTTT; CDR3: CASRGASGTADTQYF
V: TRBV28; J: TRBJ2-1; size: NA; D: TRBD2; DNA: TGTGCCAGCCGGTGGGGGGAGGGTGTGTACAATGAGCAGTTCTTC; CDR3: CASRWGEGVYNEQFF
V: TRBV6-5; J: TRBJ1-6; size: NA; D: TRBD1; DNA: TGTGCCACCACGGACAGGAGCTCCTATAATTCACCCCTCCACTTT; CDR3: CATTDRSSYNSPLHF
V: TRBV6-5; J: TRBJ2-7; size: NA; D: NA; DNA: TGTGCCAGCAGCCCAGGCGGGGACTTAAGTTACGAGCAGTACTTC; CDR3: CASSPGGDLSYEQYF
V: TRBV5-1; J: TRBJ2-1; size: NA; D: TRBD1; DNA: TGCGCCAGCACCTCGGGACAGGGGCTTAGTGAGCAGTTCTTC; CDR3: CASTSGQGLSEQFF
V: TRBV7-9; J: TRBJ2-3; size: NA; D: NA; DNA: TGTGCCAGCAGCCAGGTTGGGTCTAGCGAGAGCACAGATACGCAGTATTTT; CDR3: CASSQVGSSESTDTQYF
V: TRBV14; J: TRBJ2-7; size: NA; D: TRBD2; DNA: TGTGCCAGCAGCCAAGATTTGGCGGGGGGGGACTCCTACGAGCAGTACTTC; CDR3: CASSQDLAGGDSYEQYF
V: TRBV19; J: TRBJ2-7; size: NA; D: NA; DNA: TGTGCCAGTAGTATAGTTTTCAGGGCAAGCTCCTACGAGCAGTACTTC; CDR3: CASSIVFRASSYEQYF
V: TRBV30; J: TRBJ1-1; size: NA; D: TRBD1; DNA: TGTGCCTGGAGTCTACCAGACAGGGGGAGAACTGAAGCTTTCTTT; CDR3: CAWSLPDRGRTEAFF
V: TRBV7-9; J: TRBJ2-7; size: NA; D: NA; DNA: TGTGCCAGCAGCTTAGCCGGTATCCGCTACGAGCAGTACTTC; CDR3: CASSLAGIRYEQYF
V: TRBV7-2; J: TRBJ2-1; size: NA; D: NA; DNA: TGTGCCAGCAGCAGCTTTAGTAATGAGCAGTTCTTC; CDR3: CASSSFSNEQFF
V: TRBV5-1; J: TRBJ2-1; size: NA; D: NA; DNA: TGCGCCAGCAGCTTGGGAGCCGGACTAACGTCAAACAATGAGCAGTTCTTC; CDR3: CASSLGAGLTSNNEQFF
V: TRBV6-5; J: TRBJ1-5; size: once; D: TRBD1; DNA: TGTGCCAGCAGGTACCCGGGACAGACCTCCAATCAGCCCCAGCATTTT; CDR3: CASRYPGQTSNQPQHF
V: TRBV11-1; J: TRBJ2-1; size: NA; D: NA; DNA: TGTGCCAGCAGCATTGGAGGGGGCTCCCACAATGAGCAGTTCTTC; CDR3: CASSIGGGSHNEQFF
V: TRBV28; J: TRBJ1-1; size: NA; D: TRBD1; DNA: TGTGCCAGCAGTTCCCCCCCGAGGACAGGGGGGACTGAAGCTTTCTTT; CDR3: CASSSPPRTGGTEAFF
V: TRBV7-3; J: TRBJ1-1; size: NA; D: TRBD1; DNA: TGTGCCAGCAGCTCGGACAGGGGGGCTGAAGCTTTCTTT; CDR3: CASSSDRGAEAFF
V: TRBV28; J: TRBJ1-2; size: NA; D: NA; DNA: TGTGCCAGCAGTTTAGAGGGCGAATATGGCTACACCTTC; CDR3: CASSLEGEYGYTF
V: TRBV4-1; J: TRBJ2-1; size: NA; D: TRBD1; DNA: TGCGCCAGCAGCCAACCCTTGACAGGGGTTAGGCAGTTCTTC; CDR3: CASSQPLTGVRQFF
V: TRBV4-1; J: TRBJ1-5; size: NA; D: NA; DNA: TGCGCCAGCAGCCAGTCGGGACACCAAAATCAGCCCCAGCATTTT; CDR3: CASSQSGHQNQPQHF
V: TRBV15; J: TRBJ1-5; size: NA; D: NA; DNA: TGTGCCACATCAAGAGCGAGCAATCAGCCCCAGCATTTT; CDR3: CATSRASNQPQHF
V: TRBV5-1; J: TRBJ2-5; size: NA; D: TRBD1; DNA: TGCGCCAGCAGCGATACAGGGGGCGGCGAGACCCAGTACTTC; CDR3: CASSDTGGGETQYF
V: TRBV27; J: TRBJ2-1; size: NA; D: TRBD1; DNA: TGTGCCAGCAGTTTCTTTGGGACAGGCTACAATGAGCAGTTCTTC; CDR3: CASSFFGTGYNEQFF
V: TRBV7-6; J: TRBJ1-1; size: NA; D: NA; DNA: TGTGCCAGCAGCCTCCCGGGGAACACTGAAGCTTTCTTT; CDR3: CASSLPGNTEAFF
V: TRBV27; J: TRBJ1-5; size: NA; D: NA; DNA: TGTGCCAGCAGTCGTGGGGACTCGAATCAGCCCCAGCATTTT; CDR3: CASSRGDSNQPQHF
V: TRBV7-2; J: TRBJ2-1; size: NA; D: TRBD2; DNA: TGTGCCAGCAGCCCCACACACCCGACTAGCGGGAGGGCCTACAATGAGCAGTTCTTC; CDR3: CASSPTHPTSGRAYNEQFF
V: TRBV7-9; J: TRBJ1-2; size: NA; D: NA; DNA: TGTGCCAGCAGCTTAGCTCTGGGGGGGCGCTATGGCTACACCTTC; CDR3: CASSLALGGRYGYTF
V: TRBV19; J: TRBJ1-1; size: few; D: TRBD1; DNA: TGTGCCAGTAGTCGGGACAGGGGGTTAACGAACACTGAAGCTTTCTTT; CDR3: CASSRDRGLTNTEAFF
V: TRBV6-4; J: TRBJ1-2; size: NA; D: NA; DNA: TGTGCCAGCAGTCCATCGTACCCCAGTTCATATGGCTACACCTTC; CDR3: CASSPSYPSSYGYTF
V: TRBV10-1; J: TRBJ2-7; size: NA; D: NA; DNA: TGCGCCAGCAGCGATGGGGAGGGGGGGGCCTACGAGCAGTACTTC; CDR3: CASSDGEGGAYEQYF
V: TRBV19; J: TRBJ1-2; size: NA; D: TRBD1; DNA: TGTGCCAGTAGGATACCGGGACAGGGTCCGACTAACTATGGCTACACCTTC; CDR3: CASRIPGQGPTNYGYTF
V: TRBV6-4; J: TRBJ2-2; size: NA; D: TRBD2; DNA: TGTGCCAGCAGCGTGGGACTAGCGGGAACCGGGGAGCTGTTTTTT; CDR3: CASSVGLAGTGELFF
V: TRBV7-8; J: TRBJ1-1; size: NA; D: TRBD1; DNA: TGTGCCAGCAGCGCCGACAGGGCGGCTGAAGCTTTCTTT; CDR3: CASSADRAAEAFF
V: TRBV9; J: TRBJ2-3; size: NA; D: TRBD2; DNA: TGTGCCAGCAGCACGGGACTAGCGGCAGTCACAGATACGCAGTATTTT; CDR3: CASSTGLAAVTDTQYF
V: TRBV5-6; J: TRBJ1-1; size: NA; D: NA; DNA: TGTGCCAGCAGCTCGATGGGGGGAAACGCTGAAGCTTTCTTT; CDR3: CASSSMGGNAEAFF
V: TRBV19; J: TRBJ2-3; size: NA; D: NA; DNA: TGTGCCAGTAGTATCGTTAGGGGGGGGACCGATACGCAGTATTTT; CDR3: CASSIVRGGTDTQYF
V: TRBV4-1; J: TRBJ2-3; size: once; D: TRBD2; DNA: TGCGCCAGCCGGGGGGGGGCCGGGGGAGATACGCAGTATTTT; CDR3: CASRGGAGGDTQYF
V: TRBV28; J: TRBJ2-3; size: NA; D: TRBD2; DNA: TGTGCCAGCAGTTTAGCGGGGGACAGCACAGATACGCAGTATTTT; CDR3: CASSLAGDSTDTQYF
V: TRBV19; J: TRBJ1-2; size: NA; D: NA; DNA: TGTGCCAGTAGTATTAGGGGTCCCAACGGCTACACCTTC; CDR3: CASSIRGPNGYTF
V: TRBV7-9; J: TRBJ1-4; size: NA; D: NA; DNA: TGTGCCAGCAGCTTTGAGGCAACTAATGAAAAACTGTTTTTT; CDR3: CASSFEATNEKLFF
V: TRBV11-1; J: TRBJ1-1; size: NA; D: TRBD1; DNA: TGTGCCAGTGGACAGGGAAACACTGAAGCTTTCTTT; CDR3: CASGQGNTEAFF
V: TRBV9; J: TRBJ2-1; size: NA; D: TRBD2; DNA: TGTGCCAGCAGCGAGACTAGCAGTAATGAGCAGTTCTTC; CDR3: CASSETSSNEQFF
V: TRBV2; J: TRBJ2-7; size: NA; D: NA; DNA: TGTGCCAGCAGTGAAGGCAGAACCTACGAGCAGTACTTC; CDR3: CASSEGRTYEQYF
V: TRBV7-2; J: TRBJ1-1; size: NA; D: NA; DNA: TGTGCCAGCAGCTTAGCGCAGGCTAACACTGAAGCTTTCTTT; CDR3: CASSLAQANTEAFF
V: TRBV4-2; J: TRBJ2-3; size: NA; D: NA; DNA: TGTGCCAGCAGCCAAGGTTATACAGGGGAAGCGGGAGATACGCAGTATTTT; CDR3: CASSQGYTGEAGDTQYF
V: TRBV4-1; J: TRBJ2-7; size: NA; D: NA; DNA: TGCGCCAGCAGCCAAGGGGAGGGGGGGGACTACGAGCAGTACTTC; CDR3: CASSQGEGGDYEQYF
V: TRBV28; J: TRBJ2-3; size: once; D: TRBD2; DNA: TGTGCCAGCAGTTCTAGCGGGGGGGCCTGGGATACGCAGTATTTT; CDR3: CASSSSGGAWDTQYF
V: TRBV6-5; J: TRBJ1-4; size: NA; D: NA; DNA: TGTGCCAGCAGTTACTCGCGGGGGATTGAAAAACTGTTTTTT; CDR3: CASSYSRGIEKLFF